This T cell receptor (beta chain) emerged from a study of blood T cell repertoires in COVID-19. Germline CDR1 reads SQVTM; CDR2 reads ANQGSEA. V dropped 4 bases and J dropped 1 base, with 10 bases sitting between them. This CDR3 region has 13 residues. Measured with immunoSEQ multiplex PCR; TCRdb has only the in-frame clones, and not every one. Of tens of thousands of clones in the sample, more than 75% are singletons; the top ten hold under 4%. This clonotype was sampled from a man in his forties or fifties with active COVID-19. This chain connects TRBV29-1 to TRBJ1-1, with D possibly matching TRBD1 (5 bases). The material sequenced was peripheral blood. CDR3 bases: TGCAGCGTTGTTACAGGCGGGAACACTGAAGCTTTCTTT. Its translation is CSVVTGGNTEAFF.